This T cell receptor (beta chain) originates from a study of esophageal squamous cell carcinoma under preoperative chemotherapy (dated by TCRdb to the late 2010s). Looking at the study overall: In the study, TCR repertoires were profiled in both peripheral blood T cells and tumor-infiltrating lymphocytes. In patients with esophageal squamous cell carcinoma, the study looked at what paclitaxel-nedaplatin chemotherapy did to T-cell receptor repertoires. Roughly 5 patients with primary esophageal squamous cell carcinoma were included in the cohort. Repertoires were compared between samples taken before and after paclitaxel-nedaplatin therapy. General study outcomes and caveats: Clonotype frequencies shifted immediately and substantially under paclitaxel-nedaplatin therapy, and abundant clones were more likely to contract than to amplify. The cohort was small, with only 4 to 6 patients with esophageal squamous cell carcinoma analyzed. After chemotherapy, peripheral T cells showed a significant rise in TCR diversity, whereas tumor-infiltrating lymphocytes did not. Post-treatment tumor-infiltrating lymphocytes appeared partly derived from peripheral T cells migrating into the tumor, not solely from local clonal changes.

Preparation of the library involved PCR. The sequencer listed for this sample is HiSeq X Ten. High-throughput sequencing was used to characterize TCR repertoires. TCRdb passed the public sequencing reads through fastp at Q25 and MiXCR, retaining productive beta sequences. Rows are combined by CDR3 protein, so each entry shows the most common genes and DNA. The sample includes approximately 30,000 distinct CDR3 sequences, with roughly half observed a single time. The ten largest clones take up approximately 12% of the sample. The sample's time point label, decoded: before preoperative PTX-NDP chemotherapy. Paclitaxel-nedaplatin was administered to patients as preoperative chemotherapy before surgery. As to this clonotype: Its recognized antigen is unknown. No base-level quality is on record; no much larger clone is a single base apart.

V trim: 5 bases; J trim: 12 bases; unmatched bases: 15. Including the terminal cysteine and phenylalanine, the CDR3 comprises 15 residues. The only DNA kept is the CDR3, 45 bases in frame from the first base. Taken from the germline V gene, the CDR1 and CDR2 loops are SGHTA and FQGNSA. The chain employs TRBV7-2 and TRBJ2-3, and 9 bases in between align with TRBD2. This clonotype was obtained from a human donor with esophageal squamous cell carcinoma. The donor label of this sample is uncertain. The sample was acquired from a patient given preoperative chemotherapy. The DNA is as follows: TGTGCCAGCAGCACCGGGACTAGCTCGAAAAACACTCAGTATTTT. This translates into CASSTGTSSKNTQYF. Extended through the reference TRBV7-2 and TRBJ2-3 proteins, this CDR3 yields the full variable domain: GAGVSQSPSNKVTEKGKDVELRCDPISGHTALYWYRQSLGQGLEFLIYFQGNSAPDKSGLPSDRFSAERTGGSVSTLTIQRTQQEDSAVYLCASSTGTSSKNTQYFGPGTRLTVL.